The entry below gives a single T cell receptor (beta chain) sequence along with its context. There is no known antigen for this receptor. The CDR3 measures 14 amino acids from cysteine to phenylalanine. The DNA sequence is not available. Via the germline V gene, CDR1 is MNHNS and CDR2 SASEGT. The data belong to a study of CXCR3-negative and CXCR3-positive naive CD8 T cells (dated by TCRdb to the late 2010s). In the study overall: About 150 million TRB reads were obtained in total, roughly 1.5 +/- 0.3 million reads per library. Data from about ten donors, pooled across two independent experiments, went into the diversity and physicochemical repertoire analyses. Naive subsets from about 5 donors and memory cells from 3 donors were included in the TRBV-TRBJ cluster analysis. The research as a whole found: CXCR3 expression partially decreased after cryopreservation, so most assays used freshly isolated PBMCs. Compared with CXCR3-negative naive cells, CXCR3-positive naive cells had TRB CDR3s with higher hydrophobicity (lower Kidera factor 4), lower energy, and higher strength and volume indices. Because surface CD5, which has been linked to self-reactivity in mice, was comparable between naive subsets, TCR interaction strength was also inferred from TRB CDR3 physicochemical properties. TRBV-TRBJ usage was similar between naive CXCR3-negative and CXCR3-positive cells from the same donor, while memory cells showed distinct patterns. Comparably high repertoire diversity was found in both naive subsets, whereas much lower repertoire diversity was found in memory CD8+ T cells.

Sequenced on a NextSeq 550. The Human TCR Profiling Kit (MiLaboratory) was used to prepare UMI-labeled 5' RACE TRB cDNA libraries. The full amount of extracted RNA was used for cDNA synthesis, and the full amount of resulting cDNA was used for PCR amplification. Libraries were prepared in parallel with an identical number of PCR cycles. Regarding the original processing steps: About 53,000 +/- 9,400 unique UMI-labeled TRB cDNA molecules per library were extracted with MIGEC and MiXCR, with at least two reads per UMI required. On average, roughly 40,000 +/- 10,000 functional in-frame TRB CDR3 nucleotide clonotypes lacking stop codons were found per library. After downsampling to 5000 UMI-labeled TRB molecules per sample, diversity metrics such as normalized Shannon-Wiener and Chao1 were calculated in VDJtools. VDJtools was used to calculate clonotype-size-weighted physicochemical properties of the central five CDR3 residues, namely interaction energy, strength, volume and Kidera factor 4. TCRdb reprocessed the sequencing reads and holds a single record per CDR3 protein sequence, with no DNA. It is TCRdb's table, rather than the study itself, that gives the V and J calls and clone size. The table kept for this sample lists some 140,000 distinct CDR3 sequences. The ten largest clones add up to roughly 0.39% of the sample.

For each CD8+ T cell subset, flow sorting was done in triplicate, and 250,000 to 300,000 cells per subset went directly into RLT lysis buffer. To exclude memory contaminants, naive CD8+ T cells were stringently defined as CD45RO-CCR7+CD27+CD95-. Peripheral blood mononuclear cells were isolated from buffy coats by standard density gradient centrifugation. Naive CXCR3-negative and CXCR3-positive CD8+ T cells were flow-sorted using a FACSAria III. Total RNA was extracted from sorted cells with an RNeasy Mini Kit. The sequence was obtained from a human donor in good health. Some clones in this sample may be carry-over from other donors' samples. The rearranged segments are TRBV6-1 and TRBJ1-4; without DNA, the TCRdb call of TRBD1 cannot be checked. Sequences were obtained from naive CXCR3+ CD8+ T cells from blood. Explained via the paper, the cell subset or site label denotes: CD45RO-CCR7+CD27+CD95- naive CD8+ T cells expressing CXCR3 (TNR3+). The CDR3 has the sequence CASRLTGANEKLFF.